The 19 T cell receptor beta chains below all came from one sample that was sequenced in a study of response to subunit inactivated influenza vaccine. TCRdb used MiXCR to reprocess the RT-PCR reads, holding one entry per CDR3 protein. The data hold approximately 700,000 distinct CDR3 sequences, with approximately 14% observed a single time. The specimen was PBMCs from blood, collected less than 15 days before vaccination. The receptors come from a man aged 50 to 59 who received an inactivated influenza vaccine.

Relative to its sample, this clonotype is large. V and J are TRBV28 and TRBJ2-7; D is perhaps TRBD2 (7 bases). There are 15 residues in the CDR3. CDR1 and CDR2 from the germline V gene are MDHEN and SYDVKM. Trimming removed 2 bases at V and 1 base at J, with 12 bases between. CDR3 DNA: TGTGCCAGCAGTTTAAGGGGGGGCGGTTCCTACGAGCAGTACTTC. It translates to CASSLRGGGSYEQYF. Complete variable domain (other parts from reference TRBV28 and TRBJ2-7): DVKVTQSSRYLVKRTGEKVFLECVQDMDHENMFWYRQDPGLGLRLIYFSYDVKMKEKGDIPEGYSVSREKKERFSLILESASTNQTSMYLCASSLRGGGSYEQYFGPGTRLTVT.

The rearrangement uses TRBV5-6 and TRBJ2-7; D is possibly TRBD1 (5 bases). Deletions cut 1 base from V and 2 bases from J, with 13 bases between. The length of the CDR3 is 15 residues. In germline, CDR1 is SGHDT, CDR2 YYEEEE. This chain's CDR3 is CASSLRQGKAYEQYF. The CDR3 DNA sequence: TGTGCCAGCAGCTTGAGGCAGGGAAAGGCCTACGAGCAGTACTTC.

This clonotype was counted only a few times. CDR3 residues: CSAAPGGIRETQYF. CDR3 nucleotides: TGCAGTGCTGCCCCAGGGGGCATTAGGGAGACCCAGTACTTC. The genes are TRBV20-1 and TRBJ2-5, with 8 bases fitting TRBD1. The CDR3 extends over 14 amino acids. The J segment lost 5 bases and the V segment lost 5 bases, leaving 10 bases of the junction unmatched. From germline, CDR1 is DFQATT and CDR2 SNEGSKA (reference sequence).

The V gene is TRBV10-3, the J gene TRBJ1-1; D is unclear. The germline gives CDR1 ENHRY, CDR2 SYGVKD. The CDR3 sequence is 13 residues long. Trimming cost V 2 bases and J 5 bases, with 9 bases left between them. The CDR3 spells CAISELGGTEAFF. As DNA, the CDR3 is TGTGCCATCAGTGAGCTGGGTGGGACTGAAGCTTTCTTT.

In this sample, this clonotype turned up many times. The rearrangement joins TRBV5-1 to TRBJ2-1; possibly TRBD2 for D (6 bases). The CDR3 sequence is 14 residues long. V was clipped by 2 bases and J by 7 bases, with 13 bases between them. In germline, CDR1 is SGHRS, CDR2 YFSETQ. CDR3 in DNA: TGCGCCAGCAGCTTTGGCGGTAGCGGAAATGAGCAGTTCTTC. Translating gives CASSFGGSGNEQFF. The full variable domain, completed using reference TRBV5-1 and TRBJ2-1, is KAGVTQTPRYLIKTRGQQVTLSCSPISGHRSVSWYQQTPGQGLQFLFEYFSETQRNKGNFPGRFSGRQFSNSRSEMNVSTLELGDSALYLCASSFGGSGNEQFFGPGTRLTVL.

This clonotype was recorded at least ten times. The chain joins TRBV20-1 to TRBJ2-7; the D gene is possibly TRBD2 (6 bases). The CDR3 sequence is 15 residues long. The V and J ends lost 0 bases and 9 bases respectively, with 21 bases between them. From germline, CDR1 is DFQATT and CDR2 SNEGSKA (reference sequence). This chain's CDR3 is CSARDSNSGGSLQYF. CDR3 nucleotide sequence: TGCAGTGCTAGAGATTCGAATAGCGGTGGTTCCTTGCAGTACTTC.

The chain has TRBV19 and TRBJ2-5, with D possibly being TRBD1 or TRBD2 (5 bases each). CDR1 is LNHDA, CDR2 SQIVND, per germline (reference sequence). The CDR3 consists of 15 residues. Trimming removed 11 bases at V and 1 base at J, with 20 bases between. CDR3 amino acids: CAGEWGKSPQETQYF. The CDR3, as DNA: TGTGCCGGGGAGTGGGGGAAATCTCCCCAAGAGACCCAGTACTTC.

The chain combines TRBV12-5 with TRBJ2-1; TRBD2 agrees at 13 bases. This CDR3 has 18 residues. Germline assignment: CDR1 LGHNT and CDR2 FRNRAP. V gave up 8 bases and J gave up 0 bases; unmatched junction bases: 10. The CDR3 DNA is TGTGCTAGTAGACCGGGACTAGCGGGGACGGGCTCCTACAATGAGCAGTTCTTC. This translates into CASRPGLAGTGSYNEQFF.

The V gene is TRBV20-1, the J gene TRBJ2-3; TRBD2 might be the D (6 bases). Germline V lookup: CDR1 DFQATT, CDR2 SNEGSKA (reference sequence). The CDR3 covers 13 residues. CDR3 in DNA: TGCAGCCTGGGGCGGGAAAGAAGAGATACGCAGTATTTT. Residues: CSLGRERRDTQYF.

This clonotype was counted only a few times. V is TRBV12-3 or TRBV12-4 and J is TRBJ2-3; TRBD2 aligns across 11 bases. V was clipped by 5 bases and J by 5 bases; unmatched bases: 9. This CDR3 has 16 residues. The CDR3, as DNA: TGTGCCAGCAGTCTCGGGACTAGCGGCATGGGAGATACGCAGTATTTT. Protein product: CASSLGTSGMGDTQYF.

This clonotype showed up just a few times. V is TRBV6-4 and J is TRBJ1-1; D perhaps matches TRBD1 (5 bases). The length of the CDR3 is 14 residues. The germline gives CDR1 MRHNA, CDR2 SNTAGT. The ends were cut back, 6 bases at V and 6 bases at J, with 17 bases in the middle. CDR3 protein: CASRPGGVRSEAFF. The CDR3 DNA is TGTGCCAGCAGGCCGGGGGGGGTGCGGTCTGAAGCTTTCTTT.

The chain is built from TRBV3-1 and TRBJ2-3; 9 bases align to TRBD1. V dropped 4 bases and J dropped 5; count of bases not matched to a gene: 4. There are 14 residues in the CDR3. The germline CDR1 and CDR2 sequences are LGHDT and YNNKEL (reference sequence). CDR3 nucleotides: TGTGCCAGCAGCCCACGGACAGGGGAAGATACGCAGTATTTT. It codes for CASSPRTGEDTQYF.

The chain joins TRBV3-1 to TRBJ2-1; D possibly matches TRBD1 or TRBD2 (5 bases each). V gave up 0 bases and J gave up 9 bases, with 9 bases separating them. Germline-derived CDR1 and CDR2 are LGHDT and YNNKEL (reference sequence). The CDR3 is 13 residues long. CDR3 DNA: TGTGCCAGCAGCCAAGATCGGGGCGGTGAGCAGTTCTTC. As protein: CASSQDRGGEQFF.

This clonotype was found a few times. This sequence joins TRBV20-1 and TRBJ1-4; D call uncertain. Germline CDR1 is DFQATT and CDR2 is SNEGSKA (reference sequence). V lost 1 base to trimming and J lost 7 bases, with 16 bases between them. The CDR3 runs to 15 residues. CDR3: CSARGEEGNIEKLFF. As DNA, the CDR3 is TGCAGTGCTAGAGGCGAGGAGGGTAATATTGAAAAACTGTTTTTT.

DNA for the CDR3: TGTGCCAGCAGTCAAACCGGACTAGCGGGAGGCTATGAGCAGTTCTTC. It translates to CASSQTGLAGGYEQFF. The J gene is TRBJ2-1, the V gene TRBV6-2 or TRBV6-3; 14 positions match TRBD2. Germline V gene data show CDR1 as MNHEY and CDR2 as SVGEGT. The CDR3 is 16 residues long. J lost 8 bases, V lost 5 bases, and 8 bases had no gene match.

The table lists this clonotype with a few counts. The CDR3 region is CSVGDRVGTQYF. CDR3 in DNA: TGCAGCGTTGGGGACAGGGTAGGGACCCAGTACTTC. The chain couples TRBV29-1 to TRBJ2-5; TRBD1 agrees at 9 bases. The germline V gene encodes CDR1 SQVTM and CDR2 ANQGSEA. The length of the CDR3 is 12 residues. The J segment lost 7 bases and the V segment lost 4 bases, leaving 4 bases of the junction unmatched.

This clonotype showed up just a few times. The chain employs TRBV7-7 and TRBJ2-5, with 7 nucleotides matching TRBD1. Looked up from germline, CDR1 is SSHAT and CDR2 is FNYEAQ (reference sequence). The CDR3 is made up of 15 amino acids. V lost 5 bases to trimming and J lost 5 bases; unmatched junction nucleotides: 11. The CDR3 loop reads CASSDLRQGGETQYF. The DNA of the CDR3 is TGTGCCAGCAGCGATCTCAGACAGGGTGGCGAGACCCAGTACTTC.

The rearrangement uses TRBV9 and TRBJ2-7; possible D gene TRBD2, 6 bases. Germline assignment: CDR1 SGDLS and CDR2 YYNGEE. The CDR3 runs 13 residues. Trimming removed 7 bases at V and 3 bases at J, with 14 bases between. CDR3 sequence (DNA): TGTGCCAGCTCGAGAGGAGGGCTCTACGAGCAGTACTTC. It yields the protein CASSRGGLYEQYF.

A few counts support this clonotype. This chain links TRBV5-1 with TRBJ2-6; possibly TRBD2 for D (6 bases). Germline V gives CDR1 SGHRS, CDR2 YFSETQ. Trimming left V 7 bases short and J 2 bases short, with 13 bases between. The CDR3 contains 15 residues. The CDR3 sequence is CASSTSTAGANVLTF. DNA of the CDR3: TGCGCCAGCTCGACTAGTACAGCTGGGGCCAACGTCCTGACTTTC.